These 8 T cell receptor beta chains were sequenced from one sample in a study of CXCR3-negative and CXCR3-positive naive CD8 T cells. Libraries of TRB cDNA were made by 5' RACE and carried UMIs. Reanalyzing the 5' RACE reads, TCRdb keeps one entry per CDR3 protein, without DNA. With roughly 6,000 distinct CDR3 sequences in the sample, the ten largest clones hold 1.5% to 2%. Sequencing input: naive CXCR3- CD8+ T cells from blood. Subset of the sample: CD45RO-CCR7+CD27+CD95- naive CD8+ T cells lacking CXCR3 (TNR3-). These receptors originate from a human donor in good health. Some clones in this sample may be carry-over from other donors' samples.

Measured by frequency, this clonotype is medium-sized. The V call is TRBV20-1, the J call TRBJ2-1; TCRdb outputs TRBD2, but without DNA this stays unchecked. Germline CDR1 reads DFQATT; CDR2 reads SNEGSKA (reference sequence). CDR3 size: 13 residues. The chain's CDR3 is CSAPPDYYNEQFF.

This clonotype shows up as medium-sized by frequency. V usage is TRBV15 and J usage is TRBJ1-5. The CDR3 totals 15 residues. Germline assignment: CDR1 LNHNV and CDR2 YYDKDF (reference sequence). Here the CDR3 reads CATSRDRAANQPQHF.

Judged by frequency, this clonotype is medium-sized. The V call is TRBV20-1, the J call TRBJ1-1; TCRdb reports TRBD1, a call that lacks DNA to check it against. The CDR3 has 16 amino acids. Germline V gene sequence: CDR1 DFQATT, CDR2 SNEGSKA (reference sequence). CDR3 in amino acids: CSAKMWDRGRITEAFF.

This clonotype registers medium-sized by frequency. The V call is TRBV7-3, the J call TRBJ2-5; no DNA is available, so the TRBD2 call from TCRdb remains unchecked. The germline gives CDR1 SGHTA, CDR2 FQGTGA. The CDR3 extends over 14 amino acids. CDR3 in amino acids: CASSLNGGQETQYF.

The chain couples TRBV20-1 to TRBJ2-1. Germline V lookup: CDR1 DFQATT, CDR2 SNEGSKA (reference sequence). The CDR3 sequence is 13 residues long. Here the CDR3 reads CSARAASYNEQFF.

The chain uses TRBV20-1 and TRBJ1-6; TCRdb reports TRBD1, a call that lacks DNA to check it against. The germline V gene has CDR1 DFQATT and CDR2 SNEGSKA (reference sequence). CDR3 length: 15 residues. CDR3 in amino acids: CSAGGQGLYNSPLHF.

Measured by frequency, this clonotype is medium-sized (0.01 to 0.1%). This rearrangement joins TRBV18 to TRBJ2-7. Germline assignment: CDR1 KGHSH and CDR2 LQKENI. The CDR3 is 13 amino acids. The CDR3 protein is CASSPAGSYEQYF. Full variable domain (outside the CDR3, taken from reference TRBV18 and TRBJ2-7): NAGVMQNPRHLVRRRGQEARLRCSPMKGHSHVYWYRQLPEEGLKFMVYLQKENIIDESGMPKERFSAEFPKEGPSILRIQQVVRGDSAAYFCASSPAGSYEQYFGPGTRLTVT.

The J gene is TRBJ2-7, the V gene TRBV20-1; there is no DNA to check the TCRdb D call of TRBD1. Germline CDR1 DFQATT, CDR2 SNEGSKA (reference sequence). The CDR3 has 14 amino acids. The CDR3 region is CSARPPGGSHEQYF.